The T cell receptor (beta chain) described here comes from a study of blood T cell repertoires in COVID-19. Sequencing used immunoSEQ multiplex PCR; TCRdb keeps in-frame clones, though not all of them. Here the sample spans some 370,000 clones, approximately 87% being singletons. With V trimmed by 2 bases and J by 1 base, 7 bases remained unmatched. The germline V gene has CDR1 MDHEN and CDR2 SYDVKM. The CDR3 runs to 17 residues. Input material: peripheral blood. This clonotype was sampled from a woman between 25 and 40 years old with COVID-19, enrolled during active disease. The V gene is TRBV28, the J gene TRBJ2-2; 7 bases align to TRBD1. CDR3 DNA: TGTGCCAGCAGTTTAAACCCCGGACAGGTGAACACCGGGGAGCTGTTTTTT. This gives the protein CASSLNPGQVNTGELFF.